A selection of T cell receptor beta chains follows, all from one sample in a study of T cells in Graves' hyperthyroidism and ophthalmopathy. TCRdb reanalysed the multiplex PCR reads using MiXCR and keeps one entry per CDR3 protein. This table holds about 600,000 distinct CDR3 sequences, 14% found once. The sequenced material came from blood. These TCRs come from a woman between 18 and 30 years old with Graves' ophthalmopathy. Both conserved end residues are part of each CDR3. D genes are given only for firm matches. A clone size is listed for some rows: how often the clone was seen (once, few, many), or a class if it is expanded.

size | D | J | V | CDR3 | DNA
many | TRBD2 | TRBJ2-3 | TRBV12-3/TRBV12-4 | CASSLGLGTDTQYF | TGTGCCAGCAGTCTGGGACTAGGGACAGATACGCAGTATTTT
medium-sized | - | TRBJ2-3 | TRBV7-2 | CASSLAWGSTDTQYF | TGTGCCAGCAGCTTAGCGTGGGGGAGCACAGATACGCAGTATTTT
many | - | TRBJ2-3 | TRBV7-2 | CASSFATGIRGDTQYF | TGTGCCAGCAGCTTCGCGACGGGGATTAGGGGAGATACGCAGTATTTT
- | TRBD2 | TRBJ2-3 | TRBV18 | CASSRGAGTDTQYF | TGTGCCAGCTCACGGGGAGCGGGGACAGATACGCAGTATTTT
many | TRBD2 | TRBJ2-7 | TRBV19 | CASSITPRGDYEQYF | TGTGCCAGTAGTATCACCCCCCGGGGGGACTACGAGCAGTACTTC
many | - | TRBJ1-4 | TRBV2 | CASSESQVATNEKLFF | TGTGCCAGCAGTGAGAGCCAGGTTGCAACTAATGAAAAACTGTTTTTT
few | - | TRBJ1-6 | TRBV4-1 | CASSQTRSPLHF | TGCGCCAGCAGCCAGACAAGATCACCCCTCCACTTT
- | - | TRBJ1-6 | TRBV13 | CASRTEYNSPLHF | TGTGCCAGCCGGACAGAGTATAATTCACCCCTCCACTTT
few | TRBD1 | TRBJ2-2 | TRBV7-2 | CASSLDRGLFTGELFF | TGTGCCAGCAGCTTAGACAGGGGGCTTTTCACCGGGGAGCTGTTTTTT
many | - | TRBJ2-3 | TRBV12-5 | CASGLNPTKVAASTDTQYF | TGTGCTAGTGGTTTAAACCCCACGAAGGTAGCGGCGAGCACAGATACGCAGTATTTT
many | - | TRBJ2-5 | TRBV6-1 | CASSQTRTTQETQYF | TGTGCCAGCAGCCAGACCCGGACTACTCAAGAGACCCAGTACTTC